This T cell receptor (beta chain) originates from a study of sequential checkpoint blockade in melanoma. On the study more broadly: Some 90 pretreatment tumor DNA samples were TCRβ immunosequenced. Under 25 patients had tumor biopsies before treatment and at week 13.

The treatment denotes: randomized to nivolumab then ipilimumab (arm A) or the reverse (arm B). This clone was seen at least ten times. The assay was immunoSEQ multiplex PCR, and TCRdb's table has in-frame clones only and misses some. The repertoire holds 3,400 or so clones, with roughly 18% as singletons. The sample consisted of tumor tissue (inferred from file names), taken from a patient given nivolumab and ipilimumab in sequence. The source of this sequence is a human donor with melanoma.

The CDR3 loop is CASSLDTGGGQPQHF. The CDR3 DNA reads as TGTGCCAGCAGCTTAGATACAGGGGGAGGTCAGCCCCAGCATTTT. The chain employs TRBV11-3 and TRBJ1-5; 8 bases fit TRBD1. Trimming removed 0 bases from V and 6 bases from J; junction bases left unmatched: 4. The CDR3 sequence is 15 residues long. Germline V gene sequence: CDR1 SGHNT, CDR2 YENEEA.